Shown below are 32 T cell receptor beta chains from a single sample sequenced in a study of cytomegalovirus exposure and HLA in healthy donors. The primer mix had 60 Vbeta and 13 Jbeta primers. The assay was immunoSEQ multiplex PCR, and TCRdb's table has in-frame clones only and misses some. The sample lists some 91,000 clones, roughly 80% occurring once. What was sequenced was PBMCs. These receptors were taken from a man aged 40-49 years in good health and CMV-seropositive.

The chain links TRBV7-2 to TRBJ1-1; no reliable D call. The germline CDR1 and CDR2 sequences are SGHTA and FQGNSA. The CDR3 contains 13 residues. Trimming shortened V by 4 bases and J by 4 bases, and 10 bases separated the two germline ends. In nucleotides, the CDR3 is TGTGCCAGCAGCTCATACGAGGCCACTGAAGCTTTCTTT. It codes for CASSSYEATEAFF.

The chain uses TRBV5-4 and TRBJ2-6; D gene uncertain. This CDR3 has 15 amino acids. V was shortened by 4 bases and J by 0 bases, with 8 bases between the two germline ends. CDR1 SGHNT and CDR2 YYREEE come from the germline V gene (reference sequence). Written as DNA, the CDR3 is TGTGCCAGCAGCCCGAGAAGCTCTGGGGCCAACGTCCTGACTTTC. Translated: CASSPRSSGANVLTF.

The chain employs TRBV7-6 and TRBJ2-2, with 10 bases matching TRBD2. CDR1 and CDR2 (germline): SGHVS, FNYEAQ. With 5 bases clipped from V and 2 bases from J, the junction kept 5 bases outside the gene matches. This CDR3 contains 16 residues. The CDR3 here is CASSALAGANTGELFF. CDR3 bases: TGTGCCAGCAGCGCGCTAGCGGGGGCTAACACCGGGGAGCTGTTTTTT.

The chain couples TRBV2 to TRBJ1-2; D call uncertain. CDR3 length: 12 residues. Trimming took off 6 bases at V and 5 bases at J, with 10 bases between the two ends. Germline CDR1 SNHLY, CDR2 FYNNEI. For the CDR3, the DNA is TGTGCCAGCAGAGCAGCGGAATATGGCTACACCTTC. Its protein is CASRAAEYGYTF.

The CDR3 reads CSVGGAGQETQYF. The DNA for the CDR3 is TGCAGCGTCGGGGGGGCGGGGCAAGAGACCCAGTACTTC. This sequence joins TRBV29-1 and TRBJ2-5, with TRBD2 matching over 8 bases. The CDR3 is 13 residues long. The germline V gene has CDR1 SQVTM and CDR2 ANQGSEA. Trimming at V came to 6 bases and at J to 2 bases, leaving 5 bases not matched to a gene.

For the CDR3, the DNA is TGCGCCAGCAGGGAGGGTTTAGCGGGGGCTATCTACGAGCAGTACTTC. Its translation is CASREGLAGAIYEQYF. The chain uses TRBV10-2 and TRBJ2-7, with 9 bases aligning to TRBD2. This CDR3 is built from 16 residues. Looked up from germline, CDR1 is WSHSY and CDR2 is SAAADI. J was trimmed by 3 bases and V by 6 bases; bases with no gene match: 12.

V is TRBV27 and J is TRBJ2-3, with 16 bases identical to TRBD2. The V gene end was trimmed by 10 bases and the J gene end by 8 bases; junction bases not matched to a gene: 9. There are 15 residues in the CDR3. Germline-derived CDR1 and CDR2 are MNHEY and SMNVEV (reference sequence). As DNA, the CDR3 is TGTGCCATCAGCTCCGGGACTAGCGGGGGGGGTACGCAGTATTTT. Encoded protein: CAISSGTSGGGTQYF.

The sample holds a few counts of this clone. J is TRBJ1-5 and V is TRBV6-5; unclear D gene. Germline V gene data show CDR1 as MNHEY and CDR2 as SVGAGI. The CDR3 runs 12 residues. Trimming cost V 6 bases and J 2 bases, with 5 bases left between them. In DNA form, the CDR3 reads TGTGCCAGCAGGGCCCGCAATCAGCCCCAGCATTTT. This sequence encodes CASRARNQPQHF.

With regard to this clone: The same CDR3 is also encoded by other DNA sequences in this sample. The chain uses TRBV5-4 and TRBJ2-7, with D unresolved. The CDR3 sequence is 12 residues long. Germline lookup yields CDR1 SGHNT and CDR2 YYREEE (reference sequence). Trimming removed 3 bases at V and 4 bases at J, with 8 bases between. CDR3 sequence (DNA): TGTGCCAGCAGCTACGATCGGTACGAGCAGTACTTC. Its protein is CASSYDRYEQYF.

The V call is TRBV10-1, the J call TRBJ2-1; TRBD1 agrees at 9 bases. Germline values: CDR1 WNHNN, CDR2 SYGVQD (reference sequence). V lost 7 bases, J lost 2 bases, and 6 bases stayed unmatched. This CDR3 comprises 15 residues. CDR3 nucleotides: TGCGCCAGCACCCGGGACAGGGACCCCTACAATGAGCAGTTCTTC. It specifies CASTRDRDPYNEQFF.

Of note for this clone: One end of the junction fails to match germline, which may point to a read error. This chain's CDR3 is CASGLAKAVGSYEQYF. CDR3 coding DNA: TGTGCCAGCGGCTTAGCGAAGGCGGTTGGCTCCTACGAGCAGTACTTC. The chain links TRBV7-2 to TRBJ2-7; maybe TRBD2 (5 bases). CDR1 and CDR2 (germline): SGHTA, FQGNSA. The CDR3 is 16 amino acids. Together with reference TRBV7-2 and TRBJ2-7, the CDR3 gives the full variable domain: GAGVSQSPSNKVTEKGKDVELRCDPISGHTALYWYRQSLGQGLEFLIYFQGNSAPDKSGLPSDRFSAERTGGSVSTLTIQRTQQEDSAVYLCASGLAKAVGSYEQYFGPGTRLTVT.

This clone has at least ten counts. J is TRBJ2-1 and V is TRBV6-5; TRBD2 matches 12 bases. The ends lost 0 bases at V and 6 bases at J; junction bases unmatched: 3. This CDR3 is 16 amino acids long. Germline V lookup: CDR1 MNHEY, CDR2 SVGAGI. In DNA, the CDR3 is TGTGCCAGCAGTTACTCCCGACTAGCGGGAGCCAATGAGCAGTTCTTC. Residues: CASSYSRLAGANEQFF.

V usage is TRBV5-4 and J usage is TRBJ2-3; D ambiguous. V was cut by 0 bases and J by 6 bases, with 5 bases left in between. This CDR3 is 12 amino acids long. Germline assignment: CDR1 SGHNT and CDR2 YYREEE (reference sequence). CDR3 DNA sequence: TGTGCCAGCAGCTTGGTTCTGGATACGCAGTATTTT. This translates into CASSLVLDTQYF.

The chain has TRBV29-1 and TRBJ1-1; 9 bases match TRBD1. Per the germline V gene, CDR1 is SQVTM and CDR2 is ANQGSEA. The V gene end was trimmed by 2 bases and the J gene end by 4 bases; junction bases not matched to a gene: 11. The CDR3 runs to 16 residues. CDR3 loop: CSVEYIPGQGGTEAFF. Here the CDR3 DNA reads TGCAGCGTTGAATATATACCGGGACAGGGAGGCACTGAAGCTTTCTTT.

The chain is built from TRBV9 and TRBJ2-2; 11 nucleotides match TRBD2. Germline lookup yields CDR1 SGDLS and CDR2 YYNGEE. The CDR3 extends over 15 amino acids. V was pared by 5 bases and J by 2 bases, with 2 bases of the junction left unmatched. CDR3 coding DNA: TGTGCCAGCAGTAGACTAGCGGGAAACACCGGGGAGCTGTTTTTT. It codes for CASSRLAGNTGELFF.

V usage is TRBV11-2 and J usage is TRBJ2-7; D might be TRBD2 (6 bases). The germline CDR1 and CDR2 sequences are SGHAT and FQNNGV. V shed 0 bases and J shed 10 bases, with 10 bases lying between them. The CDR3 covers 12 residues. This CDR3 is CASSLDRRVQYF. CDR3 bases: TGTGCCAGCAGCTTAGATAGGAGGGTACAGTACTTC.

The chain carries TRBV28 and TRBJ1-5, with no clear D. Trimming removed 8 bases from V and 4 bases from J, with 15 bases in between. This CDR3 spans 14 amino acids. Germline V lookup: CDR1 MDHEN, CDR2 SYDVKM. The CDR3 loop is CASGSRGGNQPQHF. CDR3 bases: TGTGCCAGCGGAAGTCGAGGCGGAAATCAGCCCCAGCATTTT.

This clone was counted a few times. This chain links TRBV7-3 with TRBJ1-2; a weak D match, TRBD1 (5 bases). This CDR3 contains 16 residues. The germline CDR1 and CDR2 sequences are SGHTA and FQGTGA. The V gene lost 2 bases and the J gene lost 2 bases, with 15 bases spanning the gap. CDR3 sequence: CASSLGGATNNYGYTF. CDR3 sequence (DNA): TGTGCCAGCAGCTTAGGAGGGGCCACTAACAACTATGGCTACACCTTC.

Worth noting for this clone: One junction end disagrees with the germline gene, perhaps due to a read error. The V and J genes are TRBV6-6 and TRBJ2-5; TRBD1 aligns across 11 bases. The CDR3 totals 13 residues. The germline V gene has CDR1 MNHNY and CDR2 SVGAGI (reference sequence). The CDR3 sequence: CATLDRGQGTQYF. As DNA, the CDR3 is TGTGCCACCCTGGACAGGGGGCAAGGGACCCAGTACTTC.

The chain uses TRBV6-5 and TRBJ1-5; D is undetermined. The CDR3 spans 13 residues. The germline V gene encodes CDR1 MNHEY and CDR2 SVGAGI. V lost 2 bases, J lost 6 bases, and 8 bases lay in between. The DNA for the CDR3 is TGTGCCAGCAGTTACCTGGAGGGTCAGCCCCAGCATTTT. Encoded protein: CASSYLEGQPQHF.

V and J are TRBV27 and TRBJ2-7; TRBD1 is a possible D gene (5 bases). The CDR3 is 14 residues long. The germline V gene encodes CDR1 MNHEY and CDR2 SMNVEV (reference sequence). V was pared by 8 bases and J by 3 bases, with 17 bases between. The CDR3 sequence: CASGRPAGIYEQYF. CDR3 nucleotides: TGTGCCAGCGGTCGCCCGGCAGGGATCTACGAGCAGTACTTC.

The chain links TRBV19 to TRBJ2-2; 9 nucleotides agree with TRBD2. V gave up 11 bases and J gave up 4 bases; unmatched junction bases: 14. Germline V CDR1 and CDR2: LNHDA, SQIVND (reference sequence). The CDR3 consists of 16 residues. Written as DNA, the CDR3 is TGTGCCTCAAATCGGGGCGGAGCGGGGGGCACCGGGGAGCTGTTTTTT. Residues: CASNRGGAGGTGELFF.

The J gene is TRBJ2-1, the V gene TRBV5-1; 7 bases align to TRBD2. CDR1 is SGHRS, CDR2 YFSETQ, per germline. J gave up 5 bases and V 5 bases, and 10 bases lay outside the gene matches. CDR3 size: 15 residues. DNA of the CDR3: TGCGCCAGCAGTTTGTATAGCGGGCCAAACAATGAGCAGTTCTTC. This gives the protein CASSLYSGPNNEQFF.

The gene calls are TRBV5-8 and TRBJ2-5; the D gene is possibly TRBD1 (5 bases). Matching the DNA end better, TRBJ2-7 makes the J call doubtful. CDR1 is SGHTS, CDR2 YDEGEE, per germline. This CDR3 contains 14 residues. CDR3 sequence: CASSLVGLSYEQYF. As DNA, the CDR3 is TGTGCCAGCAGCTTGGTGGGGCTCTCCTACGAGCAGTACTTC.

The rearrangement joins TRBV5-4 to TRBJ1-2, with 9 bases identical to TRBD1. After removal of 3 bases from V and 8 bases from J, the junction contained 8 bases not matched to a gene. The CDR3 contains 14 residues. Germline-derived CDR1 and CDR2 are SGHNT and YYREEE (reference sequence). CDR3 loop: CASSSGTGIEGYTF. Written as DNA, the CDR3 is TGTGCCAGCAGCTCGGGGACAGGGATCGAGGGCTACACCTTC.

For this clone: Compared with germline, one end of the junction differs, possibly owing to a read error. The chain combines TRBV7-7 with TRBJ2-3, with TRBD2 matching over 7 bases. Germline loops: CDR1 SSHAT, CDR2 FNYEAQ (reference sequence). CDR3 size: 15 residues. The CDR3 coding sequence is TGTGCTAGCAGCGAAAGCGGGGTCACGACAGATACGCAGTATTTT. Translation gives CASSESGVTTDTQYF.

This chain uses TRBV5-1 with TRBJ2-3; TRBD1 might be the D (6 bases). V gave up 4 bases and J gave up 2 bases, with 14 bases separating them. Per germline, CDR1 SGHRS and CDR2 YFSETQ. The CDR3 runs to 15 residues. The CDR3: CASSTPQGSTDTQYF. CDR3 nucleotides: TGCGCCAGCAGCACCCCACAGGGTTCCACAGATACGCAGTATTTT.

This clone was counted between two and nine times. The gene calls are TRBV5-1 and TRBJ2-1, with a weak D call TRBD2 (5 bases). V was shortened by 2 bases and J by 7 bases, with 16 bases between the two germline ends. CDR3 length equals 15 residues. Germline loops: CDR1 SGHRS, CDR2 YFSETQ. The CDR3 region has the DNA TGCGCCAGCAGCTTTGGAGCGGCGAACGGGAATGAGCAGTTCTTC. Its protein product is CASSFGAANGNEQFF.

J is TRBJ2-7 and V is TRBV4-2; 7 nucleotides align to TRBD1. Germline CDR1 LGHNA, CDR2 YNFKEQ. CDR3 length equals 14 residues. Trimming at V came to 0 bases and at J to 3 bases, leaving 2 bases not matched to a gene. CDR3 sequence (DNA): TGTGCCAGCAGCCAAGACAGACAGGGCTACGAGCAGTACTTC. This gives the protein CASSQDRQGYEQYF.

This clone was counted once. The chain links TRBV15 to TRBJ1-3; D not resolved. Trimming cost V 9 bases and J 4 bases, with 13 bases left between them. Germline CDR1 and CDR2: LNHNV and YYDKDF (reference sequence). The CDR3 totals 13 residues. This CDR3 reads CATQAGSGNTIYF. The DNA of the CDR3 is TGTGCCACTCAAGCAGGTTCGGGAAACACCATATATTTT.

This clone has a single count. This chain links TRBV20-1 with TRBJ2-4; D gene ambiguous. This CDR3 contains 11 residues. CDR1 DFQATT and CDR2 SNEGSKA come from the germline V gene (reference sequence). V lost 6 bases and J 7 bases, leaving 10 bases between the germline ends. CDR3: CSAHDRNIQYF. The CDR3 DNA is TGCAGTGCCCACGATCGGAACATTCAGTACTTC.

A single count supports this clone. The V gene is TRBV19, the J gene TRBJ1-2; TRBD1 is a possible D gene (5 bases). Germline-derived CDR1 and CDR2 are LNHDA and SQIVND (reference sequence). The CDR3 runs 12 residues. V was clipped by 7 bases and J by 4 bases, with 10 bases between them. CDR3 nucleotide sequence: TGTGCCAGTATCGGGGGAAGCTATGGCTACACCTTC. It translates to CASIGGSYGYTF.